This T cell receptor beta chain is from a study of blood T cell repertoires in COVID-19. Study as a whole: The United States, Italy and Spain provided the acute and convalescent COVID-19 samples. The cDNA or gDNA used as material had been derived from T cells, B-cell-depleted T cells, or PBMCs.

Per the original methods: Using reference gene primer amplification, nucleated cell counts were estimated. Libraries were prepared by immunoSEQ multiplex PCR; TCRdb keeps only in-frame clonotypes and omits some of them. V, J and clone size are those of that table, while D and trimming were read from the DNA. The data show approximately 180,000 clones, 85% to 90% seen once. This CDR3 spans 15 amino acids. Germline V gene sequence: CDR1 MNHEY, CDR2 SVGEGT. Trimming took off 4 bases at V and 0 bases at J, with 12 bases between the two ends. Patients in Seattle were enrolled during active infection, then followed longitudinally.

The specimen sequenced was peripheral blood. This chain connects TRBV6-2 or TRBV6-3 to TRBJ1-1; a possible D gene is TRBD1 (5 bases). This clonotype was obtained from a person aged 70 to 85 with COVID-19, enrolled during active disease. The DNA for the CDR3 is TGTGCCAGCAGTTCTACTTGGGGCATGAACACTGAAGCTTTCTTT. The encoded protein is CASSSTWGMNTEAFF.